The sequence of this TCR beta chain was determined in a study of human thymus T cells. Study observations and caveats: Thymic as well as blood repertoires seemed to favor certain V and J genes unevenly.

Congenital heart defects were the reason for the corrective surgery that the donors, healthy Finnish infants, were having. Half of the eight donors gave about 0.5-1 mL blood during surgery. No fixed cell number was used; all available blood leukocytes supplied DNA. Remarks on this clone: The antigen is not known.

Clones were read by immunoSEQ multiplex PCR, and TCRdb kept only the in-frame ones, dropping some. The sample lists about 43,000 clones, approximately 95% occurring once. The CDR3 is made up of 13 amino acids. V was clipped by 1 base and J by 7 bases; unmatched bases: 3. Germline V gives CDR1 SQVTM, CDR2 ANQGSEA. The clonotype comes from a girl less than two years old with a congenital heart defect but otherwise immunologically healthy. Sequenced sample: blood. The chain links TRBV29-1 to TRBJ1-2, with 10 bases matching TRBD1. DNA for the CDR3: TGCAGCGTTGAAGGACAGGGGGCTAGTGGCTACACCTTC. Translating it yields CSVEGQGASGYTF. Full variable domain (missing parts from reference TRBV29-1 and TRBJ1-2): SAVISQKPSRDICQRGTSLTIQCQVDSQVTMMFWYRQQPGQSLTLIATANQGSEATYESGFVIDKFPISRPNLTFSTLTVSNMSPEDSSIYLCSVEGQGASGYTFGSGTRLTVV.